This TCR beta chain stems from a study of graft-versus-host responses after intestinal transplantation. Study overall: Grafts were multivisceral, liver-intestinal, or isolated intestinal.

From germline, CDR1 is MGHRA and CDR2 YSYEKL. The CDR3 contains 17 residues. Germline trimming cut 0 bases from V and 4 bases from J; bases unmatched to any gene: 5. Comment on this clone: What it binds is unknown.

This table comes from immunoSEQ multiplex PCR, and its TCRdb copy is limited to in-frame clones, with some not included. Altogether approximately 85,000 clones are present, 85% to 95% being singletons, with the ten largest covering about 1.1%. The chain is built from TRBV4-1 and TRBJ2-1; 11 bases match TRBD2. The TCR originated in a human donor who was the organ donor for an intestinal transplant. Sample: unstimulated CD8+ T cells sorted from spleen or lymph node cells, taken before transplant. The CDR3 DNA sequence: TGCGCCAGCAGCCAAGATCCCACTAGCGGGAGTTACAATGAGCAGTTCTTC. Its protein is CASSQDPTSGSYNEQFF.